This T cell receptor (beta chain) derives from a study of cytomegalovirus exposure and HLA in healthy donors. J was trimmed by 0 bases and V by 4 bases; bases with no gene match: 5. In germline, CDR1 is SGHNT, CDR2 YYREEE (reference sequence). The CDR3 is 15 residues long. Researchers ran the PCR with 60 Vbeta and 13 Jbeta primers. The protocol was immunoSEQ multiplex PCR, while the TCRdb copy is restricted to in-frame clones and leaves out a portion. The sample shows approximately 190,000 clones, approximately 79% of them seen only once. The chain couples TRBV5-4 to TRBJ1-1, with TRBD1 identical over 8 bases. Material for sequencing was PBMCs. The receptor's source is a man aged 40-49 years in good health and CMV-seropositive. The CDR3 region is CASSLRQGLNTEAFF. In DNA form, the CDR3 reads TGTGCCAGCAGCCTAAGACAGGGGCTGAACACTGAAGCTTTCTTT.